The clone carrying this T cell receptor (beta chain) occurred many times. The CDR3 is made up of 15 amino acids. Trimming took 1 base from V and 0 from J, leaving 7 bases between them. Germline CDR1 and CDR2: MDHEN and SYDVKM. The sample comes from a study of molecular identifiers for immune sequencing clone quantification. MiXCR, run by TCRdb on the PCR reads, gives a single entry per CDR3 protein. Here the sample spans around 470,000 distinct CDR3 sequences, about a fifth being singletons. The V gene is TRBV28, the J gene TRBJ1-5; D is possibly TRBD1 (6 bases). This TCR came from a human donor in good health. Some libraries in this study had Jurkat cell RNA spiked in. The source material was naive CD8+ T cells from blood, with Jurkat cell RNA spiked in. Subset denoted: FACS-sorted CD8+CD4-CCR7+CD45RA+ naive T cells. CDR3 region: CASSLYRVSNQPQHF. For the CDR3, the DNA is TGTGCCAGCAGTTTATACAGGGTTAGCAATCAGCCCCAGCATTTT.